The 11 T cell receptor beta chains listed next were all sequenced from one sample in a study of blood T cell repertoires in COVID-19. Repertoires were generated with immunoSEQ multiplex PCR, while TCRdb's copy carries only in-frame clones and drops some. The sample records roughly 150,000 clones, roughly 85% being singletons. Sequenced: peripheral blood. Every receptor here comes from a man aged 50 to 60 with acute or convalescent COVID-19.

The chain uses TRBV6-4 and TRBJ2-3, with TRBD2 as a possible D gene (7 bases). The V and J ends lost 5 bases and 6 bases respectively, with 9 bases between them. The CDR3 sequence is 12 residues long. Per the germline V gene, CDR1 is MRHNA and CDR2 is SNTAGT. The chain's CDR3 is CASSPGGDTQYF. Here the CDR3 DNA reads TGTGCCAGCAGTCCGGGGGGCGATACGCAGTATTTT.

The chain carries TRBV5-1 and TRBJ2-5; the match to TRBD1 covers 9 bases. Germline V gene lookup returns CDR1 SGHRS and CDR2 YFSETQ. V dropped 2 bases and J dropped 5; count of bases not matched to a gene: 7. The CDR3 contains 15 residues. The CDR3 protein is CASSFTGGLGETQYF. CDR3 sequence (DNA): TGCGCCAGCAGCTTTACAGGGGGCTTGGGGGAGACCCAGTACTTC.

The CDR3 DNA reads as TGTGCCAGTAGTATAGATCGGCGGAAGGGACACTACGAGCAGTACTTC. Protein product: CASSIDRRKGHYEQYF. J is TRBJ2-7 and V is TRBV19; D is perhaps TRBD1 (6 bases). Looked up from germline, CDR1 is LNHDA and CDR2 is SQIVND (reference sequence). Trimming removed 0 bases from V and 3 bases from J, with 15 bases in between. This CDR3 is 16 amino acids long.

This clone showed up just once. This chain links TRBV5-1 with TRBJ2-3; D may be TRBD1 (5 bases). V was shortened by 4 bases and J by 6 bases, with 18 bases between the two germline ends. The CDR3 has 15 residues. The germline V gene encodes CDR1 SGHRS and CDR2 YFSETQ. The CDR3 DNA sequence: TGCGCCAGCAGCCAGGGTTGGAAGGCAGGCGATACGCAGTATTTT. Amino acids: CASSQGWKAGDTQYF.

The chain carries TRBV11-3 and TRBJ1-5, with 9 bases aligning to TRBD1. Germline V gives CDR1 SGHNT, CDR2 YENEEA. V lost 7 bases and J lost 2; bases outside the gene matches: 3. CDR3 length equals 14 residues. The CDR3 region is CASMGQGGNQPQHF. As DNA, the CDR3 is TGTGCCAGCATGGGACAGGGCGGCAATCAGCCCCAGCATTTT. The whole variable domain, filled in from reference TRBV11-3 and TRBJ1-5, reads EAGVVQSPRYKIIEKKQPVAFWCNPISGHNTLYWYLQNLGQGPELLIRYENEEAVDDSQLPKDRFSAERLKGVDSTLKIQPAELGDSAVYLCASMGQGGNQPQHFGDGTRLSIL.

CDR3 DNA: TGTGCCAGCAGTACCCAGGATGAAAAACTGTTTTTT. Encoded protein: CASSTQDEKLFF. The rearrangement links TRBV6-5 to TRBJ1-4; D is ambiguous. CDR1 MNHEY and CDR2 SVGAGI come from the germline V gene. The ends were cut back, 5 bases at V and 6 bases at J, with 7 bases in the middle. CDR3 length equals 12 residues.

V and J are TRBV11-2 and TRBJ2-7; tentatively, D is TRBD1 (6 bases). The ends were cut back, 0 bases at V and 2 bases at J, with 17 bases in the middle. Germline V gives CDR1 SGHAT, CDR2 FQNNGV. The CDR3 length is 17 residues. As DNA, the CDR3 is TGTGCCAGCAGCTTAGATCCCCCGAGACAGGCACCCTACGAGCAGTACTTC. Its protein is CASSLDPPRQAPYEQYF.

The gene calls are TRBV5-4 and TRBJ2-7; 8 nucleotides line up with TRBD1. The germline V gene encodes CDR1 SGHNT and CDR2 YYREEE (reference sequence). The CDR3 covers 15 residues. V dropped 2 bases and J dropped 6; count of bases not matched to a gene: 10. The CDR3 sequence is CASSLGTDRGGEQYF. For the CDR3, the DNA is TGTGCCAGCAGCTTAGGGACAGACAGGGGTGGCGAGCAGTACTTC.

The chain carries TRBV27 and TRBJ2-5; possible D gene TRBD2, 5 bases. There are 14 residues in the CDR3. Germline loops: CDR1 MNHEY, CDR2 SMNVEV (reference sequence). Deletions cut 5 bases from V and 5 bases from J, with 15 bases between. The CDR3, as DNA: TGTGCCAGCAGTCCGAAGACTACTCGGGAGACCCAGTACTTC. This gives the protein CASSPKTTRETQYF.

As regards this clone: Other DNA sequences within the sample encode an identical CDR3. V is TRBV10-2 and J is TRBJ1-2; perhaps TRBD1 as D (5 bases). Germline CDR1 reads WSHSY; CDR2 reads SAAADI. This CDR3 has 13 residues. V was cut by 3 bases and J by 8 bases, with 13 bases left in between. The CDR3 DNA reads TGCGCCAGCAGTGATAGGCAGGGAAGCGGCTACACCTTC. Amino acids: CASSDRQGSGYTF.

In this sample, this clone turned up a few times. This CDR3 is CALSSSGFRQPQHF. In nucleotides, the CDR3 is TGTGCCTTGTCGAGCTCAGGGTTTCGTCAGCCCCAGCATTTT. The rearrangement links TRBV30 to TRBJ1-5, with a tentative D call TRBD1 (5 bases). CDR1 and CDR2 from the germline V gene are GTSNPN and SVGIG (reference sequence). V was clipped by 7 bases and J by 6 bases, with 19 bases between them. The CDR3 has 14 amino acids.